Presented here are 26 T cell receptor beta chains from one specimen sequenced in a study of T cells in Graves' hyperthyroidism and ophthalmopathy (dated by TCRdb to the late 2010s). The library was built by means of multiplex PCR. This sample was sequenced with an Illumina HiSeq 2000. Amplification of TCR beta CDR3 regions was carried out from RNA transcripts. The TCR CDR3 was subjected to a first round of RT-PCR using the HTBI primer set and the Qiagen OneStep RT-PCR kit. TCRdb trimmed the raw reads at Q25, called clones with MiXCR and kept productive beta chains. Each CDR3 protein gets just one entry, which takes the most common genes and DNA from the rows behind it. The sample table shows hundreds of thousands of distinct CDR3 sequences, and approximately 15% are seen once. The top ten clonotypes cover 2.5% to 4% of the sample. Sequenced material: blood. The origin of the receptors is a woman aged 40 to 49 with Graves' ophthalmopathy.

Concerning this clonotype itself: With a much larger clone just one base away, this may be a read error. J is TRBJ2-5 and V is TRBV2; 8 nucleotides agree with TRBD1. This CDR3 is 13 amino acids long. CDR1 SNHLY and CDR2 FYNNEI come from the germline V gene. The CDR3 region is CVSRQGPTETQYF. The CDR3 DNA reads as TGTGTCAGCAGACAGGGGCCGACGGAGACCCAGTACTTC.

The sample holds many counts of this clonotype. The chain carries TRBV12-3 or TRBV12-4 and TRBJ1-5; the match to TRBD1 covers 8 bases. This CDR3 comprises 15 residues. V was pared by 6 bases and J by 0 bases, with 4 bases of the junction left unmatched. CDR3 in DNA: TGTGCCAGCAGCGGAGGACAGGGTAGCAATCAGCCCCAGCATTTT. Amino acid sequence: CASSGGQGSNQPQHF.

J is TRBJ2-1 and V is TRBV9; D gene uncertain. The V gene lost 0 bases and the J gene lost 12 bases, with 13 bases spanning the gap. This CDR3 contains 13 residues. The V gene's germline CDR1 is SGDLS and CDR2 YYNGEE. The CDR3 bases are TGTGCCAGCAGCGTAGGATCGGTTGACTCGCAGTTCTTC. Translated: CASSVGSVDSQFF.

This clonotype was observed many times. V usage is TRBV10-3 and J usage is TRBJ2-5; D is undetermined. The V and J ends lost 9 bases and 0 bases respectively, with 11 bases between them. The CDR3 is 13 amino acids. Germline assignment: CDR1 ENHRY and CDR2 SYGVKD. CDR3 nucleotides: TGTGCCATTGCCGACTCGTACCAAGAGACCCAGTACTTC. Its translation is CAIADSYQETQYF.

In this sample, this clonotype turned up many times. This chain links TRBV20-1 with TRBJ2-5; 8 positions match TRBD2. Germline V gene lookup returns CDR1 DFQATT and CDR2 SNEGSKA (reference sequence). The junction had 20 bases not matched to a gene; V was cut back by 3 bases and J by 5 bases. The CDR3 consists of 18 residues. The CDR3 nucleotides are TGCAGTGCTAGTTCCCGGGTGGGGGCGGGAGGCACCTACGAGACCCAGTACTTC. Translating it yields CSASSRVGAGGTYETQYF.

Concerning this clonotype: The junction shows a germline mismatch at one end, possibly a read error. The chain links TRBV19 to TRBJ1-5, with TRBD1 matching 7 bases. CDR1 is LNHDA, CDR2 SQIVND, per germline (reference sequence). The CDR3 consists of 15 residues. The DNA of the CDR3 is TGTGCCAGTAGTACCCACAGGGGAGGCAATCAGCTCCAGCATTTT. It specifies CASSTHRGGNQLQHF.

V is TRBV7-9 and J is TRBJ2-5; maybe TRBD1 (6 bases). In germline, CDR1 is SEHNR, CDR2 FQNEAQ (reference sequence). V lost 0 bases to trimming and J lost 2 bases, with 10 bases between them. The CDR3 is 15 residues long. CDR3 DNA sequence: TGTGCCAGCAGCTTAGCCCTACAGGGACAAGAGACCCAGTACTTC. Protein sequence: CASSLALQGQETQYF.

Notes on this clonotype: A much larger clone differs from this one at a single base, so this may be a read error. The gene calls are TRBV28 and TRBJ2-7, with D uncertain. The CDR3 extends over 14 amino acids. Germline lookup yields CDR1 MDHEN and CDR2 SYDVKM. CDR3 sequence: CVSRPYTTSYEQYF. The CDR3 bases are TGTGTCAGCAGACCATACACAACGTCCTACGAGCAGTACTTC. Combining the CDR3 with reference TRBV28 and TRBJ2-7 gives the whole variable domain DVKVTQSSRYLVKRTGEKVFLECVQDMDHENMFWYRQDPGLGLRLIYFSYDVKMKEKGDIPEGYSVSREKKERFSLILESASTNQTSMYLCVSRPYTTSYEQYFGPGTRLTVT.

Many counts were recorded for this clonotype. The V call is TRBV5-1, the J call TRBJ2-1, with 9 bases that match TRBD2. Germline trimming cut 4 bases from V and 6 bases from J; bases unmatched to any gene: 11. CDR3 length equals 16 residues. CDR1 SGHRS and CDR2 YFSETQ come from the germline V gene. For the CDR3, the DNA is TGCGCCAGCAGCCCCTCGGGACTAGCTCCCACCAATGAGCAGTTCTTC. Protein: CASSPSGLAPTNEQFF.

This clonotype appeared many times. This sequence joins TRBV15 and TRBJ2-1; 11 bases are shared with TRBD2. CDR1 and CDR2 (germline): LNHNV, YYDKDF (reference sequence). With V trimmed by 3 bases and J by 0 bases, 10 bases remained unmatched. The CDR3 totals 19 residues. The CDR3 DNA sequence: TGTGCCACCAGCAGGAAGGGACTAGCGGACCCTAGCTCCTACAATGAGCAGTTCTTC. Translation gives CATSRKGLADPSSYNEQFF.

Only a few counts were recorded for this clonotype. V usage is TRBV5-1 and J usage is TRBJ2-5; maybe TRBD1 (6 bases). The germline CDR1 and CDR2 sequences are SGHRS and YFSETQ. V was shortened by 0 bases and J by 2 bases, with 17 bases between the two germline ends. The CDR3 covers 17 residues. CDR3 DNA sequence: TGCGCCAGCAGCTTGGCCTATTTCCAGGGGCATCAAGAGACCCAGTACTTC. Protein: CASSLAYFQGHQETQYF.

The V gene is TRBV27, the J gene TRBJ2-7; TRBD1 agrees at 8 bases. V shed 8 bases, J shed 6 bases, and the junction held 9 bases outside the gene matches. CDR3 size: 13 residues. Germline-derived CDR1 and CDR2 are MNHEY and SMNVEV (reference sequence). The CDR3 coding sequence is TGTGCCAGCGGTCCCGGGACAGGCGGCGAGCAGTACTTC. Its translation: CASGPGTGGEQYF.

This clonotype was observed at least ten times. The DNA for the CDR3 is TGTGCCAGCAGCCGGACCCTGGGGGAGCAGTACTTC. Residues: CASSRTLGEQYF. The chain combines TRBV11-2 with TRBJ2-7; D is ambiguous. The ends were cut back, 5 bases at V and 7 bases at J, with 12 bases in the middle. CDR3 length: 12 residues. CDR1 is SGHAT and CDR2 is FQNNGV in the germline V gene.

The rearrangement links TRBV27 to TRBJ1-6, with 8 bases aligning to TRBD1. This CDR3 is 13 amino acids long. Trimming removed 2 bases from V and 14 bases from J; junction bases left unmatched: 5. Germline V gene sequence: CDR1 MNHEY, CDR2 SMNVEV (reference sequence). The CDR3 loop is CASSLQGAQALHF. Here the CDR3 DNA reads TGTGCCAGCAGTTTACAGGGGGCCCAGGCCCTCCACTTT.

CDR3 nucleotide sequence: TGTGCCAGCAGCCAAGATTGGGGGGGCGCTGAGGGGGAGCTGTTTTTT. Its protein product is CASSQDWGGAEGELFF. The V and J genes are TRBV4-2 and TRBJ2-2; possible D gene TRBD2, 7 bases. Germline lookup yields CDR1 LGHNA and CDR2 YNFKEQ. The CDR3 totals 16 residues. Trimming stripped 0 bases from V and 8 bases from J, with 16 bases between.

This clonotype was observed at least ten times. The J gene is TRBJ2-1, the V gene TRBV5-1; D is undetermined. Germline values: CDR1 SGHRS, CDR2 YFSETQ. The CDR3 has 15 residues. V lost 3 bases, J lost 0 bases, and 10 bases lay in between. CDR3 sequence (DNA): TGCGCCAGCAGCTCGGCGTCTAGCTCCTACAATGAGCAGTTCTTC. This encodes CASSSASSSYNEQFF.

A single count supports this clonotype. The V and J genes are TRBV10-3 and TRBJ2-2; no reliable D call. CDR3 length equals 14 residues. The V and J ends lost 6 bases and 2 bases respectively, with 10 bases between them. Germline V lookup: CDR1 ENHRY, CDR2 SYGVKD. CDR3 in DNA: TGTGCCATCAGCCCCAGGCCCAACACCGGGGAGCTGTTTTTT. Amino acids: CAISPRPNTGELFF.

This clonotype has at least ten counts. The rearrangement uses TRBV5-1 and TRBJ2-1; D is undetermined. Per germline, CDR1 SGHRS and CDR2 YFSETQ. Deletions cut 2 bases from V and 3 bases from J, with 9 bases between. This CDR3 contains 14 residues. The CDR3 nucleotides are TGCGCCAGCAGCTTTGGCGAAGGCTACAATGAGCAGTTCTTC. This translates into CASSFGEGYNEQFF.

This clonotype was detected ten times or more. The chain is built from TRBV11-3 and TRBJ2-3; D gene ambiguous. The CDR3 contains 13 residues. With 3 bases removed from V and 6 bases from J, the gap between germline ends came to 10 bases. Germline V gives CDR1 SGHNT, CDR2 YENEEA. The CDR3 bases are TGTGCCAGCAGCTTCGGTGGTTGGGATACGCAGTATTTT. This translates into CASSFGGWDTQYF.

The chain employs TRBV7-2 and TRBJ2-5, with TRBD1 matching 7 bases. CDR3 size: 15 residues. V shed 5 bases and J 4 bases; nucleotides not matched to a gene: 10. Germline CDR1 and CDR2: SGHTA and FQGNSA. CDR3 nucleotides: TGTGCCAGCAGCCCGATGGACAGGTCAACAGAGACCCAGTACTTC. It yields the protein CASSPMDRSTETQYF.

The rearrangement joins TRBV6-1 to TRBJ2-1; TRBD2 agrees at 7 bases. The CDR3 totals 13 residues. Germline CDR1 and CDR2: MNHNS and SASEGT. With 6 bases clipped from V and 5 bases from J, the junction kept 4 bases outside the gene matches. In DNA form, the CDR3 reads TGTGCCAGCAGCGGGACTAATAACAATGAGCAGTTCTTC. It is translated as CASSGTNNNEQFF.

This clonotype was detected many times. The chain uses TRBV20-1 and TRBJ2-7; 7 bases map to TRBD1. From germline, CDR1 is DFQATT and CDR2 SNEGSKA (reference sequence). The CDR3 covers 15 residues. V lost 3 bases, J lost 0 bases, and 8 bases stayed unmatched. The CDR3 DNA reads TGCAGTGCTAGGATAGGGGGACAGCCCTCCTACGAGCAGTACTTC. This gives the protein CSARIGGQPSYEQYF.

Ten or more counts support this clonotype. The chain couples TRBV20-1 to TRBJ2-3; D remains ambiguous. Germline CDR1 and CDR2: DFQATT and SNEGSKA (reference sequence). V lost 0 bases, J lost 1 base, and 20 bases lay in between. The CDR3 covers 18 residues. The CDR3 here is CSARDPYILEAGTDTQYF. CDR3 in DNA: TGCAGTGCTAGAGATCCATATATCCTAGAGGCGGGCACAGATACGCAGTATTTT.

This sequence joins TRBV5-1 and TRBJ1-1; TRBD1 matches at 8 bases. J gave up 5 bases and V 4 bases, and 4 bases lay outside the gene matches. The CDR3 contains 13 residues. The germline V gene encodes CDR1 SGHRS and CDR2 YFSETQ. The CDR3 coding sequence is TGCGCCAGCAGCGTCCGGACAGGGACTGAAGCTTTCTTT. Protein product: CASSVRTGTEAFF.

This clonotype was recorded many times. The CDR3 loop is CASRTTGPTYEQYF. CDR3 DNA: TGTGCCAGCAGGACGACGGGACCCACGTACGAGCAGTACTTC. The chain links TRBV6-1 to TRBJ2-7; D may correspond to TRBD1 or TRBD2 (5 bases each). Trimming shortened V by 6 bases and J by 4 bases, and 16 bases separated the two germline ends. The CDR3 loop spans 14 amino acids. Germline CDR1 and CDR2: MNHNS and SASEGT.

This clonotype was counted between two and nine times. The V gene is TRBV28, the J gene TRBJ2-2; 7 bases line up with TRBD2. This CDR3 comprises 15 residues. CDR1 is MDHEN, CDR2 SYDVKM, per germline. With V trimmed by 10 bases and J by 3 bases, 11 bases remained unmatched. For the CDR3, the DNA is TGTGCCACCCACCAGGCGGGAGATCACACCGGGGAGCTGTTTTTT. Amino acid sequence: CATHQAGDHTGELFF. The full variable domain, its missing parts supplied by reference TRBV28 and TRBJ2-2, is DVKVTQSSRYLVKRTGEKVFLECVQDMDHENMFWYRQDPGLGLRLIYFSYDVKMKEKGDIPEGYSVSREKKERFSLILESASTNQTSMYLCATHQAGDHTGELFFGEGSRLTVL.